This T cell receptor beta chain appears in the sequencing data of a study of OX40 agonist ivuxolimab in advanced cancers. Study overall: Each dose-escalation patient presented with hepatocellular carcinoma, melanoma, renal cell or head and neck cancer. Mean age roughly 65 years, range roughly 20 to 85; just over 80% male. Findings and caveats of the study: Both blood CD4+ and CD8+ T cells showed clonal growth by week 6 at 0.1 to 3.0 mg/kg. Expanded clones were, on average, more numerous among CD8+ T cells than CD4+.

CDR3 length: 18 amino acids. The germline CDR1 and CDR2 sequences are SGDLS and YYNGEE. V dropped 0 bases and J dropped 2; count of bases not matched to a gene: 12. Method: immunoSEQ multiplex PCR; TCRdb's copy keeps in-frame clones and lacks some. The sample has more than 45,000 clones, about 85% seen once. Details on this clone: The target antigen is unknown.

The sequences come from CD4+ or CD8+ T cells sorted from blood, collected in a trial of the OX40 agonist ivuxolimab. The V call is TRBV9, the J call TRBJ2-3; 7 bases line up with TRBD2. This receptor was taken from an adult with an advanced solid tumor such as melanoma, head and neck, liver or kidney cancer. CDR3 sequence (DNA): TGTGCCAGCAGCGTAGATCGACTAGCAGAGGGAAACACAGATACGCAGTATTTT. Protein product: CASSVDRLAEGNTDTQYF.